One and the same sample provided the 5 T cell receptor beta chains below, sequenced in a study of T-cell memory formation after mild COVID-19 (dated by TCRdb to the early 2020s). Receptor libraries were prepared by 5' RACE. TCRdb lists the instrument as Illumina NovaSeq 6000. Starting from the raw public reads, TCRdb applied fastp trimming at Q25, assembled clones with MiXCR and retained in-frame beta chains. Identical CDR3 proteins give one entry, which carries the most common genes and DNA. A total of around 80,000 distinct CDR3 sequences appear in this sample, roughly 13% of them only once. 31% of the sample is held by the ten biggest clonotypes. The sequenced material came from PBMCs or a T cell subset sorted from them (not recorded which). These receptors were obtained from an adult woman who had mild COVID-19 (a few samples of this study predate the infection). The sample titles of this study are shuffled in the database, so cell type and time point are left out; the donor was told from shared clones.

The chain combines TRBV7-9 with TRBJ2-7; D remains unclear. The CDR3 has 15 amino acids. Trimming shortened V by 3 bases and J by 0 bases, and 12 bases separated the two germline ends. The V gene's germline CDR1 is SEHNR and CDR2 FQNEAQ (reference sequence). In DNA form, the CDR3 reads TGTGCCAGCAGCTTTTTGTCTGGCAGCTCCTACGAGCAGTACTTC. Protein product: CASSFLSGSSYEQYF. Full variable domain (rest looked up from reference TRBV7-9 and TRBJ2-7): DTGVSQNPRHKITKRGQNVTFRCDPISEHNRLYWYRQTLGQGPEFLTYFQNEAQLEKSRLLSDRFSAERPKGSFSTLEIQRTEQGDSAMYLCASSFLSGSSYEQYFGPGTRLTVT.

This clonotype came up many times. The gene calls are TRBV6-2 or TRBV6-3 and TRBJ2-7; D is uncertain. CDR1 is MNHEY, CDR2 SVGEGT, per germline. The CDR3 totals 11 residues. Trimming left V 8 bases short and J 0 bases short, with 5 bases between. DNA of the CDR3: TGTGCCAGCCGTTTCTCCTACGAGCAGTACTTC. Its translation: CASRFSYEQYF.

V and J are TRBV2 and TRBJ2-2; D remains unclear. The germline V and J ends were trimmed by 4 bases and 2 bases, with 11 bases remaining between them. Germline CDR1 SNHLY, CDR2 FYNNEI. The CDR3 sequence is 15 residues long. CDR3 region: CASSGLKVNTGELFF. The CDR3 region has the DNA TGTGCCAGCAGTGGGTTGAAAGTTAACACCGGGGAGCTGTTTTTT.

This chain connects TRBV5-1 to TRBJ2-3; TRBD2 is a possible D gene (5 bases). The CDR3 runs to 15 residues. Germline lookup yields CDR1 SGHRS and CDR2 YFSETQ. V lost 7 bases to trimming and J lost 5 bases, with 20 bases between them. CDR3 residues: CASREVPDLGDTQYF. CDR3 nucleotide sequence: TGCGCCAGCCGGGAAGTTCCAGATCTAGGAGATACGCAGTATTTT.

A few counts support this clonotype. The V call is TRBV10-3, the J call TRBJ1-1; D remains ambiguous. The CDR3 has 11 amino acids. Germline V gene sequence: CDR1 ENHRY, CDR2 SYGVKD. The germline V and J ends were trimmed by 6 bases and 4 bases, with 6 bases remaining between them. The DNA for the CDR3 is TGTGCCATCAGAGCTAGCACTGAAGCTTTCTTT. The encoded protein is CAIRASTEAFF.